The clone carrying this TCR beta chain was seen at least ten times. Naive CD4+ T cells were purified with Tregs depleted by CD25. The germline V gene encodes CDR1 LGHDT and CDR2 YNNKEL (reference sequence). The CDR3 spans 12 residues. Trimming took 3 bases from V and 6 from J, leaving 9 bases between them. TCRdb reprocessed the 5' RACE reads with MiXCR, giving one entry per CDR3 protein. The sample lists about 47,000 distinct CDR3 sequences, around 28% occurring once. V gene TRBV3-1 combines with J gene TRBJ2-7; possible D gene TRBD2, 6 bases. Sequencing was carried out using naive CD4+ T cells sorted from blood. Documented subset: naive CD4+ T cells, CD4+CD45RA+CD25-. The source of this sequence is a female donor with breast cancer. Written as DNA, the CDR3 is TGTGCCAGCAGCCATTGGGGAGGCGAGCAGTACTTC. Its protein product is CASSHWGGEQYF.